A single sample gave rise to the 13 T cell receptor beta chains below, sequenced in a study of blood T cell repertoires in COVID-19. Method: immunoSEQ multiplex PCR; TCRdb's copy keeps in-frame clones and lacks some. The table records nearly 45,000 clones, under 85% of them present only once. Sequencing was carried out using peripheral blood. All receptors come from a woman of 80 years or more with acute or convalescent COVID-19.

The chain carries TRBV6-6 and TRBJ2-7; a weak D match, TRBD1 (7 bases). The germline V gene has CDR1 MNHNY and CDR2 SVGAGI (reference sequence). V lost 10 bases and J lost 5, with 21 bases in between. The CDR3 loop spans 14 amino acids. The CDR3 region has the DNA TGTGCCACACGACCGAGGCAGGGGGGAGACGAGCAGTACTTC. This sequence encodes CATRPRQGGDEQYF.

This chain uses TRBV3-1 (or the pseudogene TRBV3-2) with TRBJ1-1; 7 bases are a match to TRBD1. Germline CDR1 LGHDT, CDR2 YNNKEL (reference sequence). The CDR3 is 13 residues long. Trimming cost V 4 bases and J 1 base; bases outside gene matches: 0. CDR3: CASSRQGNTEAFF. Written as DNA, the CDR3 is TGTGCCAGCAGCCGACAGGGGAACACTGAAGCTTTCTTT.

The chain joins TRBV7-2 to TRBJ2-7; TRBD2 aligns across 7 bases. Germline CDR1 is SGHTA and CDR2 is FQGNSA. V was clipped by 5 bases and J by 2 bases; unmatched bases: 9. The CDR3 has 15 residues. CDR3 DNA: TGTGCCAGCAGCATCGCGGGGGAAGGCCCCTACGAGCAGTACTTC. This sequence encodes CASSIAGEGPYEQYF.

This clone was seen a few times. V usage is TRBV5-4 and J usage is TRBJ2-7; no clear D gene. Germline V gene data show CDR1 as SGHNT and CDR2 as YYREEE (reference sequence). V was cut by 2 bases and J by 7 bases, with 10 bases left in between. This CDR3 contains 12 residues. CDR3 bases: TGTGCCAGCAGCTTTGGAGCCGGGGAGCAGTACTTC. Protein product: CASSFGAGEQYF.

The chain has TRBV7-2 and TRBJ2-5; 7 bases align to TRBD2. The junction had 7 bases not matched to a gene; V was cut back by 1 base and J by 5 bases. The germline V gene has CDR1 SGHTA and CDR2 FQGNSA. CDR3 size: 15 residues. CDR3 sequence reads: CASSLVVTSAETQYF. The CDR3, as DNA: TGTGCCAGCAGCTTAGTGGTCACTAGCGCTGAGACCCAGTACTTC.

V is TRBV6-1 and J is TRBJ2-1; TRBD2 matches at 9 bases. Losses at the gene ends were 4 bases for V and 0 bases for J; bases not matched to a gene: 7. Per the germline V gene, CDR1 is MNHNS and CDR2 is SASEGT. The CDR3 is made up of 17 amino acids. The CDR3 spells CASSVVAGAGSYNEQFF. Here the CDR3 DNA reads TGTGCCAGCAGTGTTGTAGCGGGAGCTGGCTCCTACAATGAGCAGTTCTTC.

V usage is TRBV2 and J usage is TRBJ2-1, with TRBD2 matching over 9 bases. V lost 2 bases, J lost 7 bases, and 6 bases stayed unmatched. The germline V gene encodes CDR1 SNHLY and CDR2 FYNNEI. The CDR3 consists of 15 residues. For the CDR3, the DNA is TGTGCCAGCAGTGAACCAGCGGGAGGAGGGAATGAGCAGTTCTTC. This sequence encodes CASSEPAGGGNEQFF.

The chain combines TRBV3-1 (or the pseudogene TRBV3-2) with TRBJ2-7; tentative D call: TRBD2 (5 bases). The germline V and J ends were trimmed by 0 bases and 12 bases, with 18 bases remaining between them. Per germline, CDR1 LGHDT and CDR2 YNNKEL (reference sequence). The CDR3 is 14 residues long. CDR3: CASSQDSGPGSLYF. The CDR3 DNA reads TGTGCCAGCAGCCAAGATTCAGGCCCGGGATCCCTGTACTTC.

On this clone: The junction does not match germline at one end; this may be a read error. V gene TRBV5-1 combines with J gene TRBJ2-1; D is perhaps TRBD1 (6 bases). The CDR3 consists of 13 residues. Germline V gene sequence: CDR1 SGHRS, CDR2 YFSETQ. The CDR3 DNA reads TGCGCCAGCAGTTTGGACAGATACAATGAGCAGTTCTTC. Translating it yields CASSLDRYNEQFF.

The chain links TRBV30 to TRBJ2-7, with 7 positions matching TRBD1. Germline CDR1 is GTSNPN and CDR2 is SVGIG (reference sequence). This CDR3 is built from 13 residues. With V trimmed by 0 bases and J by 2 bases, 1 base remained unmatched. CDR3 region: CAWSVGGTYEQYF. The DNA of the CDR3 is TGTGCCTGGAGTGTAGGGGGCACCTACGAGCAGTACTTC.

CDR3 in amino acids: CASSIGQAQWFTDTQYF. The CDR3 DNA reads as TGTGCCAGTAGTATAGGACAGGCTCAGTGGTTCACAGATACGCAGTATTTT. The rearrangement links TRBV19 to TRBJ2-3, with D possibly being TRBD1 (6 bases). The V gene lost 1 base and the J gene lost 2 bases, with 16 bases spanning the gap. The CDR3 is 17 residues long. The germline gives CDR1 LNHDA, CDR2 SQIVND (reference sequence).

The chain combines TRBV2 with TRBJ1-1; 9 nucleotides line up with TRBD1. The CDR3 is 16 amino acids. Germline loops: CDR1 SNHLY, CDR2 FYNNEI. Unmatched junction bases numbered 12, after V lost 5 bases and J lost 5 bases. The DNA for the CDR3 is TGTGCCAGCAGTAAAAATCCAACAGGGGGCTTGACTGAAGCTTTCTTT. Translation: CASSKNPTGGLTEAFF. Drawing the rest from reference TRBV2 and TRBJ1-1, the complete variable domain is EPEVTQTPSHQVTQMGQEVILRCVPISNHLYFYWYRQILGQKVEFLVSFYNNEISEKSEIFDDQFSVERPDGSNFTLKIRSTKLEDSAMYFCASSKNPTGGLTEAFFGQGTRLTVV.

The gene calls are TRBV19 and TRBJ1-1; D remains ambiguous. Looked up from germline, CDR1 is LNHDA and CDR2 is SQIVND (reference sequence). The germline V and J ends were trimmed by 6 bases and 1 base, with 12 bases remaining between them. The CDR3 is made up of 14 amino acids. CDR3 loop: CASRKQTSNTEAFF. The CDR3, as DNA: TGTGCCAGTAGAAAACAAACCTCGAACACTGAAGCTTTCTTT. Full variable domain (missing parts from reference TRBV19 and TRBJ1-1): DGGITQSPKYLFRKEGQNVTLSCEQNLNHDAMYWYRQDPGQGLRLIYYSQIVNDFQKGDIAEGYSVSREKKESFPLTVTSAQKNPTAFYLCASRKQTSNTEAFFGQGTRLTVV.